There are many counts of the clone carrying this TCR beta chain. Its target is not known. Using its own MiXCR run on the 5' RACE reads, TCRdb lists one record per CDR3 protein. The sample consists of 100,000 to 150,000 distinct CDR3 sequences, 7.4% of them appearing once. This sample is part of a study of T cells after yellow fever vaccination. Background on the study: The fractions with low cell numbers were processed using SMART-Seq v4 Ultra Low Input.

Study outcomes and limitations: The bulk population could contribute abundant contaminating clonotypes to FACS-sorted repertoires. Reappearance after the booster was seen for most primary-vaccination clones, at roughly 96% CD4 and 88% CD8.

Trimming left V 6 bases short and J 6 bases short, with 7 bases between. The CDR3 spans 11 residues. Germline values: CDR1 SGHRS, CDR2 YFSETQ. The TCR was taken from a man aged 18 to 29 who received the YFV17D yellow fever vaccine. The source material was CD4+ T cells sorted from PBMCs, sampled 10 days after the first yellow fever vaccination. The chain is built from TRBV5-1 and TRBJ2-1, with D unresolved. The CDR3 here is CASNSGNEQFF. The CDR3 coding sequence is TGCGCCAGCAACTCCGGCAATGAGCAGTTCTTC. Filled out from reference TRBV5-1 and TRBJ2-1, the complete variable domain reads KAGVTQTPRYLIKTRGQQVTLSCSPISGHRSVSWYQQTPGQGLQFLFEYFSETQRNKGNFPGRFSGRQFSNSRSEMNVSTLELGDSALYLCASNSGNEQFFGPGTRLTVL.